Listed here are 14 T cell receptor beta chains from one sample, sequenced in a study of Ad26.COV2.S vaccination and SARS-CoV-2 variants (dated by TCRdb to about 2021). Libraries were built with the immunoSEQ multiplex PCR assay. TCRdb obtained this table from immuneACCESS and retained in-frame rearrangements with V and J assigned. These tables miss some clones; where compared with another copy, unresolved V genes account for less than half of the shortfall, and the remainder is unexplained. The sample table shows 350,000 to 600,000 clones, and about 89% are seen once. Under 2% of the sample goes to the ten largest clones. Per the publication, the treatment or condition label means: 15 to 20 received Ad26.COV2.S at low or high dose, single or two shots; 5 received placebo; per-sample allocation not given. For vaccine and placebo recipients, repertoires were sequenced using samples collected on day 63 after the first injection.

Material: peripheral blood, obtained in a trial of Ad26.COV2.S vaccine versus placebo. The receptors here all came from a person aged 18 to 59 who received the Ad26.COV2.S COVID-19 vaccine or a placebo.

The gene calls are TRBV13 and TRBJ2-7; TRBD2 agrees at 8 bases. J gave up 4 bases and V 4 bases, and 6 bases lay outside the gene matches. The germline gives CDR1 PRHDT, CDR2 FYEKMQ (reference sequence). The CDR3 is 14 amino acids. The CDR3 DNA reads as TGTGCCAGCAGCTCGGGACTAGGTTTATACGAGCAGTACTTC. This encodes CASSSGLGLYEQYF.

This clone was counted a few times. Other DNA sequences of this sample code for an identical CDR3. The J gene is TRBJ1-1, the V gene TRBV27; D perhaps matches TRBD1 (6 bases). V was cut by 6 bases and J by 2 bases, with 10 bases left in between. Germline lookup yields CDR1 MNHEY and CDR2 SMNVEV (reference sequence). The CDR3 consists of 13 residues. The CDR3 region is CASRLQGNTEAFF. CDR3 DNA sequence: TGTGCCAGCAGGTTACAGGGAAACACTGAAGCTTTCTTT.

This chain uses TRBV23-1 with TRBJ1-4, with TRBD1 as a possible D gene (6 bases). TRBV23-1 is marked as an open reading frame, function uncertain. The CDR3 extends over 15 amino acids. Trimming took off 0 bases at V and 6 bases at J, with 11 bases between the two ends. The CDR3 coding sequence is TGCGCCAGCAGTCAATCGGGGGGCCGGCATGAAAAACTGTTTTTT. Translation gives CASSQSGGRHEKLFF.

This sequence joins TRBV5-1 and TRBJ1-1; D remains ambiguous. The CDR3 runs 13 residues. Germline assignment: CDR1 SGHRS and CDR2 YFSETQ. V was trimmed by 4 bases and J by 4 bases, leaving 11 bases between them. The CDR3 DNA follows: TGCGCCAGCAGCATCCGACATAGCACTGAAGCTTTCTTT. Its protein is CASSIRHSTEAFF.

The genes are TRBV7-9 and TRBJ2-3; unclear D gene. CDR1 and CDR2 from the germline V gene are SEHNR and FQNEAQ (reference sequence). CDR3 length: 16 amino acids. Trimming removed 1 base at V and 0 bases at J, with 11 bases between. The CDR3 sequence: CASSLGGRTSTDTQYF. The CDR3 nucleotides are TGTGCCAGCAGCTTAGGTGGCAGAACTAGCACAGATACGCAGTATTTT.

This clone was picked up one time. The rearrangement uses TRBV14 and TRBJ1-2, with TRBD1 as a possible D gene (5 bases). The CDR3 is 14 residues long. Looked up from germline, CDR1 is SGHDN and CDR2 is FVKESK. Trimming removed 0 bases from V and 7 bases from J, with 12 bases in between. The DNA of the CDR3 is TGTGCCAGCAGCCAAGAGTTGGGGGGTAGTGGCTACACCTTC. It translates to CASSQELGGSGYTF.

This clone was detected once. In nucleotides, the CDR3 is TGTGCCAGCAGTCGACGGACTAGCGGGAGGGCATCCGCCACCTACGAGCAGTACTTC. Its protein product is CASSRRTSGRASATYEQYF. This sequence joins TRBV27 and TRBJ2-7, with 15 bases identical to TRBD2. The CDR3 is 19 amino acids. Per the germline V gene, CDR1 is MNHEY and CDR2 is SMNVEV (reference sequence). V was clipped by 5 bases and J by 2 bases; unmatched bases: 13.

This clone appeared a single time. The V and J genes are TRBV7-8 and TRBJ2-7; the D gene is possibly TRBD2 (6 bases). In germline, CDR1 is SGHVS, CDR2 FQNEAQ. Trimming shortened V by 1 base and J by 0 bases, and 7 bases separated the two germline ends. CDR3 length equals 14 residues. CDR3 residues: CASSLGRGSYEQYF. The CDR3, as DNA: TGTGCCAGCAGCTTAGGGAGGGGCTCCTACGAGCAGTACTTC.

V gene TRBV7-3 combines with J gene TRBJ2-1, with a weak D call TRBD2 (6 bases). The V gene lost 1 base and the J gene lost 8 bases, with 18 bases spanning the gap. Germline V lookup: CDR1 SGHTA, CDR2 FQGTGA. CDR3 length: 16 amino acids. DNA for the CDR3: TGTGCCAGCAGCTTAATAGGAGGGGCTATACACGATGAGCAGTTCTTC. Amino acid sequence: CASSLIGGAIHDEQFF.

To note about this clone: The same CDR3 is also encoded by other DNA sequences in this sample. The genes are TRBV7-9 and TRBJ2-1; 7 bases match TRBD1. Germline lookup yields CDR1 SEHNR and CDR2 FQNEAQ (reference sequence). The CDR3 sequence is 15 residues long. J lost 6 bases, V lost 1 base, and 6 bases had no gene match. CDR3 sequence (DNA): TGTGCCAGCAGCTTAGGTCAGGGGGTAGGCAATGAGCAGTTCTTC. It translates to CASSLGQGVGNEQFF.

This clone was seen more than once but under ten times. This chain connects TRBV5-5 to TRBJ1-3, with D perhaps matching TRBD1 (6 bases). The length of the CDR3 is 16 residues. CDR1 is SGHKS, CDR2 YYEKEE, per germline (reference sequence). The V end was cut by 5 bases, the J end by 0 bases, with 15 bases between. This chain's CDR3 is CASSFSGANSGNTIYF. CDR3 coding DNA: TGTGCCAGCAGTTTTTCAGGGGCAAACTCTGGAAACACCATATATTTT.

A word on this clone: Other DNA sequences of this sample code for an identical CDR3. This sequence joins TRBV29-1 and TRBJ2-6; no clear D gene. CDR1 and CDR2 (germline): SQVTM, ANQGSEA. With 6 bases removed from V and 0 bases from J, the gap between germline ends came to 3 bases. The CDR3 runs to 12 residues. The CDR3 sequence is CSVNSGANVLTF. CDR3 bases: TGCAGCGTCAACTCTGGGGCCAACGTCCTGACTTTC.

This chain uses TRBV11-2 with TRBJ2-1, with unresolved D. There are 14 residues in the CDR3. Germline values: CDR1 SGHAT, CDR2 FQNNGV. Trimming removed 1 base at V and 8 bases at J, with 12 bases between. DNA for the CDR3: TGTGCCAGCAGCTTAGGCTCGAGGATCCATGAGCAGTTCTTC. Its protein is CASSLGSRIHEQFF.

This clone was found a few times. The chain recombines TRBV5-6 with TRBJ1-2; maybe TRBD1 (5 bases). CDR1 SGHDT and CDR2 YYEEEE come from the germline V gene. This CDR3 contains 14 residues. Trimming stripped 3 bases from V and 2 bases from J, with 11 bases between. The CDR3, as DNA: TGTGCCAGCAGCTCCGGCGGGACGAACTATGGCTACACCTTC. This sequence encodes CASSSGGTNYGYTF.